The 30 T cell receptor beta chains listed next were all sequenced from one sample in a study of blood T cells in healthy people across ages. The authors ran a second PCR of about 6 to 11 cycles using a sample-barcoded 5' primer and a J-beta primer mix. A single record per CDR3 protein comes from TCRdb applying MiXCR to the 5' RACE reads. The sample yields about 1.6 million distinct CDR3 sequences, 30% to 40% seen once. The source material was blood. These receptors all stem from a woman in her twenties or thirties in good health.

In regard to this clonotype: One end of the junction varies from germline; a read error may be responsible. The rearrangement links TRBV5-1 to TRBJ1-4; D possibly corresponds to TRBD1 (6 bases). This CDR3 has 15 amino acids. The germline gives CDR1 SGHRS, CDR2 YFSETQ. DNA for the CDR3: TGCGCCAGCGGCTTGCGGGGGGCAAAGAGTGAAAAACTGTTTTTT. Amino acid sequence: CASGLRGAKSEKLFF.

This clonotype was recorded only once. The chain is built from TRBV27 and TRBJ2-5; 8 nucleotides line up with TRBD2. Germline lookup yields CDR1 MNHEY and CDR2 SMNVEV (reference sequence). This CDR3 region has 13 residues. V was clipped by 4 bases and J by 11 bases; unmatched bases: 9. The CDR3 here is CASSYGGRGEQYF. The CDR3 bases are TGTGCCAGCAGTTATGGGGGGCGGGGGGAGCAGTACTTC.

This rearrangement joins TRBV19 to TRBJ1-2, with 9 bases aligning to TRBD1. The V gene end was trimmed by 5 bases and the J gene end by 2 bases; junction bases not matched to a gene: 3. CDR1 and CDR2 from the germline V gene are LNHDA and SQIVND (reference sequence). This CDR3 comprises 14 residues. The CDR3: CASSGTGRNYGYTF. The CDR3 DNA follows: TGTGCCAGTAGTGGGACAGGGCGAAACTATGGCTACACCTTC.

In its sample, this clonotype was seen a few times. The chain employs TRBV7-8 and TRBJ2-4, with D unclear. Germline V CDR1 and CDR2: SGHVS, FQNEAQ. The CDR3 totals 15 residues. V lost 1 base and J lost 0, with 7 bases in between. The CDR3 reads CASSLGPPAKNIQYF. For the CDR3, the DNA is TGTGCCAGCAGCTTAGGGCCCCCAGCCAAAAACATTCAGTACTTC.

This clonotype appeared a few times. The CDR3 sequence is CASSFQEASYEQYF. In nucleotides, the CDR3 is TGTGCCAGCAGTTTCCAGGAGGCGTCCTACGAGCAGTACTTC. The rearrangement joins TRBV5-5 to TRBJ2-7; a weak D match, TRBD2 (5 bases). CDR1 is SGHKS and CDR2 is YYEKEE in the germline V gene (reference sequence). The CDR3 sequence is 14 residues long. V was shortened by 5 bases and J by 1 base, with 13 bases between the two germline ends.

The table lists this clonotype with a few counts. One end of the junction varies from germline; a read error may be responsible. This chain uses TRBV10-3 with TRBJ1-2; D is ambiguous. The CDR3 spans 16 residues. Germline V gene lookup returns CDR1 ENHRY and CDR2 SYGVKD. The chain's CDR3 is CATSEIPGRSYYGYTF. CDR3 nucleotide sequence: TGTGCCACCAGTGAAATCCCGGGGAGGTCCTACTATGGCTACACCTTC.

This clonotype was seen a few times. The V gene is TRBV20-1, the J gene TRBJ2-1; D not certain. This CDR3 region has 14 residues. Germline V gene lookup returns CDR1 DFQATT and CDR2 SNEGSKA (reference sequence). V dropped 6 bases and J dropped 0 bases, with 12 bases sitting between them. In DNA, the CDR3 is TGCAGTGCCTCTCCTGATAGCTCCTACAATGAGCAGTTCTTC. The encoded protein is CSASPDSSYNEQFF.

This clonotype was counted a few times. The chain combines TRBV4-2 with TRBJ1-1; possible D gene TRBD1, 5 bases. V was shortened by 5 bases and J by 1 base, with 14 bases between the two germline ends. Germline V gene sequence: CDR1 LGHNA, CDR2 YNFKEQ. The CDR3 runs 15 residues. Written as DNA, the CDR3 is TGTGCCAGCAGCGTTGGCAGGGCGGAGAACACTGAAGCTTTCTTT. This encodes CASSVGRAENTEAFF.

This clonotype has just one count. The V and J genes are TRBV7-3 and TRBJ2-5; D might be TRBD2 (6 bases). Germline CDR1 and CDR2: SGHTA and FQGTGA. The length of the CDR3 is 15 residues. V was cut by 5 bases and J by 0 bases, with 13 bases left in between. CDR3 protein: CASSPTSGYQETQYF. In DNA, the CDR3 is TGTGCCAGCAGCCCAACGAGCGGGTACCAAGAGACCCAGTACTTC.

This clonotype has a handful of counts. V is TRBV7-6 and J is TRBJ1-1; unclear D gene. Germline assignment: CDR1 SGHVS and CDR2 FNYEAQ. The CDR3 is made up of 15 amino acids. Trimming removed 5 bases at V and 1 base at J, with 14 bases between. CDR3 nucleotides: TGTGCCAGCAGCAGTATTGCCCATAAGAACACTGAAGCTTTCTTT. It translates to CASSSIAHKNTEAFF.

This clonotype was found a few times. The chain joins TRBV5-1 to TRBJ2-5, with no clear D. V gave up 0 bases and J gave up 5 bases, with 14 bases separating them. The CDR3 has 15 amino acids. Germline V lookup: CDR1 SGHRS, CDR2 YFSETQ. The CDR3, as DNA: TGCGCCAGCAGCTTGGAGGGAACGCTTAGGGAGACCCAGTACTTC. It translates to CASSLEGTLRETQYF.

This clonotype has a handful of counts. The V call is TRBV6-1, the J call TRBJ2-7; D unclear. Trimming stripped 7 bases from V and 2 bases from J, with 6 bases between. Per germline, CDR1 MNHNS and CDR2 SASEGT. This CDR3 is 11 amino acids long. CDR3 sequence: CASKRTYEQYF. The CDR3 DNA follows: TGTGCCAGCAAAAGGACCTACGAGCAGTACTTC.

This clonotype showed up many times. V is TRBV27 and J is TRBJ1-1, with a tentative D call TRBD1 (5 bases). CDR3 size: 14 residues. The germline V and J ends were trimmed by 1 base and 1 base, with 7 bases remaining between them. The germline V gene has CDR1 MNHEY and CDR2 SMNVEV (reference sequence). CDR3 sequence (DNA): TGTGCCAGCAGTTTATATGGGGCGAACACTGAAGCTTTCTTT. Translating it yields CASSLYGANTEAFF.

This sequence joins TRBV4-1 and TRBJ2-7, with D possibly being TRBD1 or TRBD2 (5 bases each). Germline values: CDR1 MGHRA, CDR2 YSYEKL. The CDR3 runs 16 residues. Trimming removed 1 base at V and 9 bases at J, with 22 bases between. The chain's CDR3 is CASSQGDAHWVAAQYF. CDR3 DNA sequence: TGCGCCAGCAGCCAAGGGGACGCGCATTGGGTTGCTGCGCAGTACTTC.

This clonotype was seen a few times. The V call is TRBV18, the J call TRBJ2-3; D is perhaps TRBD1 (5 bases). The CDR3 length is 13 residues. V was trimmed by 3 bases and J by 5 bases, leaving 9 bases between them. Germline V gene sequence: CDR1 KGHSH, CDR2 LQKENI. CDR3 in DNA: TGTGCCAGCTCACCGAAGCAGGGAGATACGCAGTATTTT. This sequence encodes CASSPKQGDTQYF.

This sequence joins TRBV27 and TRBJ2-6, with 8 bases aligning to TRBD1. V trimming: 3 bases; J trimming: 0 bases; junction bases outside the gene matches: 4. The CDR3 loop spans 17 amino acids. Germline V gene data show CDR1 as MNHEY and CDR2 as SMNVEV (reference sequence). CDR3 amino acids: CASSFSGQVSGANVLTF. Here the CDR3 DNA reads TGTGCCAGCAGTTTTTCGGGACAGGTCTCTGGGGCCAACGTCCTGACTTTC.

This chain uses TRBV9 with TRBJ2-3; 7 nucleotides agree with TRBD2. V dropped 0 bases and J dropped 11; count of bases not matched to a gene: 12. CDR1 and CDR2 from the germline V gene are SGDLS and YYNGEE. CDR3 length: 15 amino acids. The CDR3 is CASSVAGLVFGEQYF. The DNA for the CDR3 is TGTGCCAGCAGCGTAGCAGGACTAGTATTCGGCGAGCAGTATTTT.

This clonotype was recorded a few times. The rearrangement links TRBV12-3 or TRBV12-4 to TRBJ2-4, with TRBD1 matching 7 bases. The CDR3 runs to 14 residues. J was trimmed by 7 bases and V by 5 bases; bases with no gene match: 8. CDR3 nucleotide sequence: TGTGCCAGCAGTACCACAGGGGCCCTCAACATTCAGTACTTC. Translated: CASSTTGALNIQYF.

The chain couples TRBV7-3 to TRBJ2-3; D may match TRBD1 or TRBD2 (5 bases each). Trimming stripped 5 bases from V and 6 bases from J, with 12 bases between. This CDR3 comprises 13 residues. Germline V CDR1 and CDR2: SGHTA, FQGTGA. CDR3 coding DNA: TGTGCCAGCAGCCGCCGGGGCCGGGATACGCAGTATTTT. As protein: CASSRRGRDTQYF. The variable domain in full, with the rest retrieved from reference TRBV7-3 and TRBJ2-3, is GAGVSQTPSNKVTEKGKYVELRCDPISGHTALYWYRQSLGQGPEFLIYFQGTGAADDSGLPNDRFFAVRPEGSVSTLKIQRTERGDSAVYLCASSRRGRDTQYFGPGTRLTVL.

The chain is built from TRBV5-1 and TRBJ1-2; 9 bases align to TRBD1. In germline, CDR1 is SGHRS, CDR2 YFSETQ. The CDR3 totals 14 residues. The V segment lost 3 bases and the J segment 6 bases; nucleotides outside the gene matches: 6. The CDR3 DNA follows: TGCGCCAGCAGCTCCGGGACAGGGTCGGATGGCTACACCTTC. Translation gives CASSSGTGSDGYTF.

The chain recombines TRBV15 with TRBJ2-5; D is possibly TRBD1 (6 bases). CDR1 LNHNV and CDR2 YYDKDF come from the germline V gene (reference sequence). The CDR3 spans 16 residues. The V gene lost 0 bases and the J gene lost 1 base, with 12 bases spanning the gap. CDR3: CATSRDDVDSQETQYF. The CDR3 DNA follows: TGTGCCACCAGCAGAGATGACGTGGACAGCCAAGAGACCCAGTACTTC.

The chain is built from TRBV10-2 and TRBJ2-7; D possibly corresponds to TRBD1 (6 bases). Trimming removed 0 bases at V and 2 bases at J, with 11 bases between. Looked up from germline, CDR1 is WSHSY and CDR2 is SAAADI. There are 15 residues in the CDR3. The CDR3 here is CASSESETGTYEQYF. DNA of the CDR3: TGCGCCAGCAGTGAGTCGGAGACAGGAACCTACGAGCAGTACTTC.

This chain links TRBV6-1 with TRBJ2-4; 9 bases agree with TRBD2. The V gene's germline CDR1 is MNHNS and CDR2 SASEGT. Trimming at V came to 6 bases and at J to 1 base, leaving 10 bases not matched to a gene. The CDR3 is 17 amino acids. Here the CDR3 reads CASSPSVTSGAKNIQYF. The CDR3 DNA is TGTGCCAGCAGCCCTTCGGTCACTAGCGGGGCCAAAAACATTCAGTACTTC.

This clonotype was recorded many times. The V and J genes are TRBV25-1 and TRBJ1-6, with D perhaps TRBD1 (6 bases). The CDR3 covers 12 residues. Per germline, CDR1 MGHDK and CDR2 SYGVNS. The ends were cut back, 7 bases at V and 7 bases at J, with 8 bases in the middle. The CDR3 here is CASNGGNSPLHF. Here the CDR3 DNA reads TGTGCCAGCAACGGGGGCAATTCACCCCTCCACTTT.

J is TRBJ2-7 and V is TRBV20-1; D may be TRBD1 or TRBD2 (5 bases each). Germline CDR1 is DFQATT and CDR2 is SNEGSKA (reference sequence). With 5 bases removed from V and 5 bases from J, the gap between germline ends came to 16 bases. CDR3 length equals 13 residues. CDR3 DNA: TGCAGTGCTCTCTGGGGGATTAAGGACGAGCAGTACTTC. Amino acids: CSALWGIKDEQYF.

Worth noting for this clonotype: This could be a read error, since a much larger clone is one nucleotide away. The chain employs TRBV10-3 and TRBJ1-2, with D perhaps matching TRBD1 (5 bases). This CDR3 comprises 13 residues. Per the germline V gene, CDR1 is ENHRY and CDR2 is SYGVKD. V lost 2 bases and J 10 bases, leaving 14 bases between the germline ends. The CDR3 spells CAISEAGSDTYTF. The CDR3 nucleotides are TGTGCCATCAGTGAGGCAGGGTCGGATACCTACACCTTC.

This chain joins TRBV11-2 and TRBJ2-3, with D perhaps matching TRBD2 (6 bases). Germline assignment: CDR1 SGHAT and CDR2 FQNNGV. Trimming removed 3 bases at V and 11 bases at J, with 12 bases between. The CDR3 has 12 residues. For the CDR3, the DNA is TGTGCCAGCAGCTTGGTGGGAGGCCTGCAGTATTTT. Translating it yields CASSLVGGLQYF.

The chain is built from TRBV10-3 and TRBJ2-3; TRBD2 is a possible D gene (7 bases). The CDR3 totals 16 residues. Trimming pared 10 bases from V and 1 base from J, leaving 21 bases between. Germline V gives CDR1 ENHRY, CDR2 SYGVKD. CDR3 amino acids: CATLGGGSGRTDTQYF. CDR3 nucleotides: TGTGCCACCCTGGGGGGGGGCAGCGGTCGCACAGATACGCAGTATTTT.

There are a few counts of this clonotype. The CDR3 DNA reads as TGTGCCAGCAGTTGGCCCCACGGGGAGACTAATGAAAAACTGTTTTTT. It specifies CASSWPHGETNEKLFF. The chain carries TRBV28 and TRBJ1-4; D is uncertain. CDR3 length: 16 amino acids. V lost 4 bases, J lost 2 bases, and 14 bases lay in between. Per the germline V gene, CDR1 is MDHEN and CDR2 is SYDVKM.

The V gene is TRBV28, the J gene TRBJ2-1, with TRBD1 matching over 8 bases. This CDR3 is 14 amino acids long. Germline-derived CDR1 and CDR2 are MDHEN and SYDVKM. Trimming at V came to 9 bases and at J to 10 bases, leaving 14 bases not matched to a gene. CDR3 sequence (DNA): TGTGCCAGTTGGGGCGGTCAGGGGGCGCGGGAGCAGTTCTTC. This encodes CASWGGQGAREQFF.